This T cell receptor (beta chain) emerged from a study of tumor and adjacent non-tumor tissue in lung cancer. This sample's RNA came from whole unsorted tissue. This non-tumor lung sample came from over 3 cm beyond the tumor edge. Trimming cost V 5 bases and J 1 base, with 14 bases left between them. The CDR3 loop spans 14 amino acids. Looked up from germline, CDR1 is SQVTM and CDR2 is ANQGSEA. This clonotype showed up many times. Its matching antigen is unknown. TCRbeta libraries were built with three rounds of nested PCR, modified from ARM-PCR. TCRdb ran MiXCR on the multiplex PCR reads and lists one entry per CDR3 protein. The data contain tens of thousands of distinct CDR3 sequences, less than 70% of them seen just once; the ten biggest clones take up 19%. Study outcomes and limitations: Normal lung showed higher cumulative top 100 clone frequency than tumor.

The chain has TRBV29-1 and TRBJ2-5; D is perhaps TRBD1 or TRBD2 (5 bases each). The sequence came from a woman aged 35 to 49 with non-small cell lung cancer. The sequencing sample was made of distant non-tumor lung tissue. The CDR3 DNA reads as TGCAGCGTTCGACAGTGGACTGGCCAAGAGACCCAGTACTTC. This sequence encodes CSVRQWTGQETQYF.